This TCR beta chain was profiled in a study of T cells in Graves' hyperthyroidism and ophthalmopathy (dated by TCRdb to between 2018 and 2021). Looking at the study overall: Peripheral blood samples were taken at initial diagnosis, before any treatment was given. An independent validation cohort of about 19 hyperthyroidism patients and approximately 16 patients who later progressed to ophthalmopathy tested prospective prediction of ophthalmopathy. TCR Vbeta CDR3 sequencing of 140 or so peripheral blood samples (43 ophthalmopathy, about 74 hyperthyroidism and about 17 progressor patients) is reported in the paper. The study also compared thyroid tissue and blood T-cell repertoires from a handful of Graves' hyperthyroidism patients. A discovery cohort of around 98 patients, roughly 45 with Graves' ophthalmopathy and 55 to 60 with stable Graves' hyperthyroidism, was used to find distinguishing TCR V-J signatures. The approximately 98 discovery patients were randomly divided into training and test sets at a 7:3 ratio. After sampling, hyperthyroidism patients received methimazole starting at 30 mg daily, and ophthalmopathy patients received high-dose intravenous methylprednisolone.

The TCR beta CDR3 regions were amplified from RNA transcripts. The TCR CDR3 was subjected to a first round of RT-PCR using the HTBI primer set and the Qiagen OneStep RT-PCR kit. A second multiplex PCR round built the libraries, followed by size selection and purification. Libraries were sequenced paired-end with 100 bp reads on an Illumina HiSeq2000. For the original study's pipeline: SOAPnuke was used to process the raw data, removing reads that contained adapters or uncalled bases, had a mean Phred below 15, or lacked an exact match to the constant primer or identifier. High-quality paired reads were merged using COPE v1.2.5, and each unique nucleotide sequence was defined as a clonotype. Clonotypes were aligned to IMGT TRBV, TRBD and TRBJ reference segments using MiTCR v1.1. The analysis included only V-J combinations with a frequency above 0.0001, which together covered around 99% of the repertoires. The TCS score was defined as F50 (clonal expansion) divided by E x V (chaos), with BLOSUM62-based TCRdist calculated between CDR3 peptides within each V-J. Welch's t-statistics and random forest reduced fewer than 600 V-J features to around 14, which were used in a naive Bayes classifier (R e1071). The public reads were reanalyzed by TCRdb: fastp trimming at Q25, MiXCR alignment, in-frame beta chains only. Every CDR3 protein is listed once, alongside the most common genes and DNA of its rows. The V and J calls shown here were made by TCRdb, not taken from the authors' results. Within this sample are about 550,000 distinct CDR3 sequences, with roughly 20% of them counted one time only. More than 25% of the sample is held by the ten biggest clonotypes.

Stable Graves' hyperthyroidism was defined as no progression to ophthalmopathy during 18 months of follow-up. Hyperthyroidism patients were aged 18 to 65 years and newly diagnosed, with disease duration of less than 2 months. Patients with uncontrolled infections, other autoimmune diseases, pregnancy or lactation were excluded. Clinical symptoms, serum thyroxine and TRAb, thyroid ultrasound, and orbital computed tomography formed the basis for the diagnoses. PBMCs were separated from over 9 ml of fresh peripheral blood using Ficoll-Paque density gradient centrifugation. Total RNA was extracted with Trizol reagent, and quality was checked on an Agilent 2100 Bioanalyzer. At the junction V is shortened by 0 bases and J by 10 bases, with 9 bases in between. The CDR3 contains 12 residues, cysteine and phenylalanine counted. Of the read, only the CDR3 DNA is kept; its 36 bases are in frame from base 1. The germline V gene (reference sequence) specifies LGHDT as CDR1 and YNNKEL as CDR2.

This clonotype was observed a handful of times. No antigen is known for it. Base quality data are lacking; no much larger clone is found one base away. The study at large found these results: Sample size was not statistically predetermined, and blinding of investigators to group allocation was not performed. Most expanded thyroid clonotypes (frequency above 0.001) were also found in blood, which suggests that blood repertoires may mirror thyroid immune responses. A model built on a 13 V-J signature distinguished ophthalmopathy from stable hyperthyroidism, reaching about 88% sensitivity and approximately 83% specificity in cross-validation and 80%/75% in testing. In validation, the model predicted progression to ophthalmopathy a median of 6.5 months before onset, with roughly 70% sensitivity and 72.22% specificity.

This TCR was sampled from a man aged 18 to 30 with Graves' hyperthyroidism. Sequencing was done on a sample of blood. In this chain, TRBV3-1 is recombined with TRBJ1-2; the D gene cannot be named for sure. The DNA reads TGTGCCAGCAGCCAAGATGCTCATGACTACACCTTC. This codes for CASSQDAHDYTF.